This record covers a single TCR beta chain. As yet, its antigen is unknown. CDR1 is SGHDN and CDR2 is FVKESK in the germline V gene. With V trimmed by 6 bases and J by 7 bases, 4 bases remained unmatched. The CDR3 sequence is 13 residues long. The method was immunoSEQ multiplex PCR; TCRdb's version includes in-frame clones alone and lacks a portion of them. The sample records some 16,000 clones, 65% to 80% being singletons. This record comes from a study of OX40 agonist ivuxolimab in advanced cancers. The study, taken as a whole, reports: Within 6 weeks, CD4+ and CD8+ blood T cells expanded clonally at 0.1 to 3.0 mg/kg. Some of the lowest clonal expansion was seen in partial responders at 0.1-3.0 mg/kg. CD8+ T cells showed, on average, more clonal expansion than CD4+ cells. Antigen specificity of clonally expanded peripheral T cells was not established.

The genes are TRBV14 and TRBJ2-1, with TRBD1 identical over 9 bases. This receptor was identified in an adult with an advanced solid tumor such as melanoma, head and neck, liver or kidney cancer. The input for sequencing was CD4+ or CD8+ T cells sorted from blood, taken in a trial of the OX40 agonist ivuxolimab. The chain's CDR3 is CASRGQGQNEQFF. CDR3 in DNA: TGTGCCAGCAGGGGACAGGGACAAAATGAGCAGTTCTTC.